This T cell receptor (beta chain) derives from a study of neurological immune-mediated disorders. Synthesis of cDNA used 5'RACE (with 10-nucleotide random UMIs). The authors obtained over 160 million TCR-beta sequences from 15-18 subjects per sequencing run. TCRdb called the 5' RACE reads again in MiXCR, with one record for every CDR3 protein. The sample records 50,000 to 70,000 distinct CDR3 sequences, about 10% being singletons. General study points: HTLV-1-associated myelopathy showed the most TCR clonal expansion; multiple sclerosis the least, below healthy controls.

In germline, CDR1 is DFQATT, CDR2 SNEGSKA (reference sequence). V gave up 6 bases and J gave up 0 bases, with 15 bases separating them. This CDR3 is 15 amino acids long. Time point: longitudinal time-point 1 (baseline). This clonotype was observed many times. Antigen specificity is unknown. V is TRBV20-1 and J is TRBJ1-5; D possibly corresponds to TRBD1 (6 bases). The receptor's source is a male donor with HTLV-1-associated myelopathy (HAM/TSP). Sequenced: PBMCs. CDR3: CSAGLTGYSNQPQHF. In DNA, the CDR3 is TGCAGTGCCGGTCTCACAGGGTATAGCAATCAGCCCCAGCATTTT.